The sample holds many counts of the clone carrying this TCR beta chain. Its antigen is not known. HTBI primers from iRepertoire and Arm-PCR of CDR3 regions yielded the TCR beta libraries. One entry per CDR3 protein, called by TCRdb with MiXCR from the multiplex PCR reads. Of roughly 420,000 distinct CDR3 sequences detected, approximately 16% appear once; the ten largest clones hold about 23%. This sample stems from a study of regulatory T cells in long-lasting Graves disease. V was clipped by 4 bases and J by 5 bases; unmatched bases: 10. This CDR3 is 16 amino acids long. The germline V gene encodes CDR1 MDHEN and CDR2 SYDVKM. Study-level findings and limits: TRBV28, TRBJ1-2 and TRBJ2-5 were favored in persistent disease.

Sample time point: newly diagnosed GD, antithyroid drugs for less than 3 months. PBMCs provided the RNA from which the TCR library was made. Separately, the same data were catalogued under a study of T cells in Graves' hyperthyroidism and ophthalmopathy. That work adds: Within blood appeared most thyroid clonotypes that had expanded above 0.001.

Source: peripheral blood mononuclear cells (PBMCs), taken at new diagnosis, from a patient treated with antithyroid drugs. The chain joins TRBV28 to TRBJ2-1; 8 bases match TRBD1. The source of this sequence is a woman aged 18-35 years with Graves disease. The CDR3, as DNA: TGTGCCAGCAGTTCCCCCGGGACAGGAAAGAACAATGAGCAGTTCTTC. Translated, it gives CASSSPGTGKNNEQFF.